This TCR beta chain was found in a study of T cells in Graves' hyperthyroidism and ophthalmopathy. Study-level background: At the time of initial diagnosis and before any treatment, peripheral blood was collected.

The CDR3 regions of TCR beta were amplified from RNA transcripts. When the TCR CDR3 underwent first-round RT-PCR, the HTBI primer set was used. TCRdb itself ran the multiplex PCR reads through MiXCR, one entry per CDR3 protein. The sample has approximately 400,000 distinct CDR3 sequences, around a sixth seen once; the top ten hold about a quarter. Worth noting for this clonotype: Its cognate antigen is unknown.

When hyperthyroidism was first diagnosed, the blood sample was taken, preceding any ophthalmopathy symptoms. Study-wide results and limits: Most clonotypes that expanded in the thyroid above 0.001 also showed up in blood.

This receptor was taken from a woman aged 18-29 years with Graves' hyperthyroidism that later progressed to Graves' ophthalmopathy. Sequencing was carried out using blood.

The CDR3: CAWSRQAGQETQYF. CDR3 in DNA: TGTGCCTGGAGTCGCCAGGCGGGGCAAGAGACCCAGTACTTC. The chain uses TRBV30 and TRBJ2-5; tentatively, D is TRBD2 (6 bases). The germline gives CDR1 GTSNPN, CDR2 SVGIG (reference sequence). The germline V and J ends were trimmed by 2 bases and 2 bases, with 12 bases remaining between them. This CDR3 has 14 amino acids. Full variable domain (outside the CDR3, taken from reference TRBV30 and TRBJ2-5): SQTIHQWPATLVQPVGSPLSLECTVEGTSNPNLYWYRQAAGRGLQLLFYSVGIGQISSEVPQNLSASRPQDRQFILSSKKLLLSDSGFYLCAWSRQAGQETQYFGPGTRLLVL.